This paragraph covers one T cell receptor beta chain sequence. The target antigen is unknown. The CDR3 does not end in the conserved phenylalanine or tryptophan, so this is likely a read error. Produced via immunoSEQ multiplex PCR; TCRdb's table is partial and in-frame only. The data show about 100,000 clones, with 90% to 95% seen just once and about 1.1% held by the top ten. The sample originates from a study of siplizumab effects on memory and regulatory T cells. Study results and caveats: The study found naive T cells seemingly more diverse than memory cells and seemingly major alloresponse contributors. Tracing alloreactive clones into unstimulated subsets worked for only a minor fraction of them. Significantly reduced by siplizumab was the cumulative frequency of alloreactive sequences, namely those traceable to unstimulated CD4+ memory cells.

There are 13 residues in the CDR3. V shed 4 bases and J shed 8 bases, with 14 bases lying between them. Looked up from germline, CDR1 is ENHRY and CDR2 is SYGVKD. This rearrangement joins TRBV10-3 to TRBJ1-1; D not resolved. The sequenced sample consisted of CD4+ T cells sorted from blood. The TCR sequence derives from a human donor in good health. CDR3 amino acids: CAISVGGRVEAFL. The CDR3 DNA reads TGTGCCATCAGTGTAGGCGGGCGGGTGGAAGCTTTCCTT.